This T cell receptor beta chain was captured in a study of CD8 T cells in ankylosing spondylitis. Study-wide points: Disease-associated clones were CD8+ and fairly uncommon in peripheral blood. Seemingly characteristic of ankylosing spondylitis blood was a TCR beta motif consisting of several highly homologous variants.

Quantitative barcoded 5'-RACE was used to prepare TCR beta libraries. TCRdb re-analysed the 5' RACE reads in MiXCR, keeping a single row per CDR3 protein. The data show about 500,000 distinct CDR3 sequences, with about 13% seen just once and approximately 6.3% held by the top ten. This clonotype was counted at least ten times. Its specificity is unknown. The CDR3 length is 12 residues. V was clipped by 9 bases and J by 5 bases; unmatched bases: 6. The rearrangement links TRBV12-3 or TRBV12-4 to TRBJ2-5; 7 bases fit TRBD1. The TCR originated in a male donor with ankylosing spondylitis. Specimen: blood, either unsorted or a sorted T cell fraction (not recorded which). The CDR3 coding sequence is TGTGCCAGTAGGGGGCCCGGGGAGACCCAGTACTTC. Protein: CASRGPGETQYF.